Each of the 9 T cell receptor beta chains below was sequenced from the same sample in a study of blood T cells in healthy people across ages (dated by TCRdb to 2014 to 2015). Library preparation used 5' RACE. Sequencer: Illumina HiSeq 2500. A second PCR of roughly 7 to 11 cycles was performed with a sample-barcoded 5' primer and a J-beta primer mix. TCRdb passed the public sequencing reads through fastp at Q25 and MiXCR, retaining productive beta sequences. When rows share a CDR3 protein, they turn into one entry using the most common DNA and genes. This sample holds approximately 880,000 distinct CDR3 sequences; 48% were observed only once. The biggest ten clones account for around 15% of the sample. The sequencing sample was made of blood. The receptor source for this set is a man aged 25 to 40 in good health.

This rearrangement joins TRBV3-1 to TRBJ1-5; possible D gene TRBD1, 5 bases. The CDR3 covers 13 residues. The germline CDR1 and CDR2 sequences are LGHDT and YNNKEL (reference sequence). With 0 bases removed from V and 11 bases from J, the gap between germline ends came to 11 bases. CDR3 bases: TGTGCCAGCAGCCAAGATAGGCAGGGCGCCCAGCATTTT. Encoded protein: CASSQDRQGAQHF.

This clonotype was recorded many times. This chain links TRBV6-2 or TRBV6-3 with TRBJ1-2; D ambiguous. Deletions cut 4 bases from V and 5 bases from J, with 20 bases between. Germline V gives CDR1 MNHEY, CDR2 SVGEGT. The length of the CDR3 is 16 residues. The CDR3, as DNA: TGTGCCAGCAGTTCCACTATTCTCTCCCCCCAGTATGGCTACACCTTC. Residues: CASSSTILSPQYGYTF.

This clonotype appeared a few times. V gene TRBV6-2 or TRBV6-3 combines with J gene TRBJ2-3; 9 bases line up with TRBD2. There are 17 residues in the CDR3. J was trimmed by 0 bases and V by 0 bases; bases with no gene match: 4. Germline CDR1 and CDR2: MNHEY and SVGEGT. Here the CDR3 DNA reads TGTGCCAGCAGTTACTCCGCTAGCGGGGAAAGCACAGATACGCAGTATTTT. Translated: CASSYSASGESTDTQYF.

This clonotype has just a few counts. The V and J genes are TRBV4-2 and TRBJ2-3; 9 bases are shared with TRBD1. Germline V gives CDR1 LGHNA, CDR2 YNFKEQ. The CDR3 extends over 16 amino acids. V lost 1 base, J lost 4 bases, and 6 bases stayed unmatched. CDR3 in amino acids: CASSQAGTGRADTQYF. DNA for the CDR3: TGTGCCAGCAGCCAAGCCGGGACAGGGAGGGCAGATACGCAGTATTTT.

This clonotype was recorded at least ten times. The rearrangement joins TRBV7-2 to TRBJ2-3; 12 nucleotides match TRBD2. The V gene end was trimmed by 4 bases and the J gene end by 1 base; junction bases not matched to a gene: 3. The length of the CDR3 is 16 residues. Germline lookup yields CDR1 SGHTA and CDR2 FQGNSA. The chain's CDR3 is CASSYTSGGRTDTQYF. In nucleotides, the CDR3 is TGTGCCAGCAGCTACACTAGCGGGGGGCGCACAGATACGCAGTATTTT.

The chain joins TRBV5-1 to TRBJ2-2, with 11 bases identical to TRBD2. Germline values: CDR1 SGHRS, CDR2 YFSETQ. V gave up 1 base and J gave up 6 bases; unmatched junction bases: 8. The CDR3 has 17 amino acids. Here the CDR3 DNA reads TGCGCCAGCAGCTTGACTAGCGGGGGCCGGAGTTCCGGGGAGCTGTTTTTT. Translation: CASSLTSGGRSSGELFF.

This clonotype was picked up a small number of times. This chain uses TRBV20-1 with TRBJ1-2; a weak D match, TRBD1 (6 bases). CDR3 size: 12 residues. Between the trimmed V and J ends, which lost 4 bases and 4 bases, there was a span of 10 bases. Germline CDR1 reads DFQATT; CDR2 reads SNEGSKA (reference sequence). The CDR3 loop is CSATGATYGYTF. The CDR3 bases are TGCAGTGCTACAGGGGCCACCTATGGCTACACCTTC.

Details on this clonotype: A much larger clone is a single base away; this may be a read error. The chain recombines TRBV28 with TRBJ2-7; tentatively, D is TRBD1 (5 bases). The CDR3 length is 15 residues. Germline V CDR1 and CDR2: MDHEN, SYDVKM. Trimming shortened V by 10 bases and J by 2 bases, and 21 bases separated the two germline ends. DNA of the CDR3: TGTGCCAACAGGCCCCACTCAACGGGTGCCTACGAGCAGTACTTC. Amino acids: CANRPHSTGAYEQYF.

This sequence joins TRBV11-2 and TRBJ2-7; TRBD1 might be the D (5 bases). CDR3 length: 14 amino acids. Germline CDR1 SGHAT, CDR2 FQNNGV. V lost 6 bases, J lost 3 bases, and 15 bases lay in between. The CDR3 DNA reads TGTGCCAGCAGTCAGACAGATTCTTTCTACGAGCAGTACTTC. Amino acids: CASSQTDSFYEQYF.